Reported below is one T cell receptor beta chain. It lacks a known antigen. One base away there is no much larger clone; base qualities are not given. This specimen's time point label, per the study, means: pre-sensitization, week 0. The treatment or condition label, read with the paper, signifies: therapeutic diphenylcyclopropenone sensitization with weekly scalp DPC. At every patch-test visit, the blood draw took place before the patch test was put on. To be eligible, patients had to be aged 18 to 70, diagnosed with alopecia and judged suitable for DPC therapy, while pregnant patients were excluded. Total RNA was extracted from unfractionated whole blood that had been collected in Tempus Blood RNA tubes. This sample was taken from a study of human T cells and chemical hapten exposure listed by TCRdb under 2021. For context, the study as a whole: For sensitization, 2% DPC in acetone was applied to a 2 cm by 2 cm area of upper inner arm skin. Blood was sampled from patients pre-sensitization (week 0) and at 2, 6 and about 24 weeks after DPC sensitization. Under 30 alopecia patients gave blood for TCR sequencing at one to four time points (pre-sensitization, 2, 6 and 24 weeks). The study tracked peripheral blood TCR repertoire changes in vivo during primary and secondary sensitization to the hapten diphenylcyclopropenone (DPC) in alopecia patients. Patch testing was performed on the upper back with Finn chambers containing 0.01% DPC, and the patch tests were scored after 6 days according to International Contact Dermatitis Research Group standards. The libraries were sequenced as a pool, and the TCR yield per sample differed mostly because of small variations in library volumes within the pool. Throughout the roughly 24-week study period, patients were also given weekly therapeutic DPC doses on the scalp. The patient cohort, mostly female, included alopecia areata with under or over 50% scalp involvement, alopecia totalis and alopecia universalis. Here is what the overall study found, with its caveats: Compared with pre-sensitization or healthy control sets, expanded TCRs formed significantly more large CDR3 similarity clusters, which is consistent with antigen-driven responses. Patch test score was positively correlated with the number of PT1 expanded TCRs, with significance at thresholds 8, 16 and 32 but not at 4. Alopecia, a presumed autoimmune disease, was present in all patients, so the immune response of the patients might differ from that of healthy individuals. After repeated subsampling, the strength of the expansion versus patch-test correlation and the threshold at which it became significant changed. DPC sensitization did not change the number of TCRs with a frequency above 1 in 1000, and there was no evidence of changes in global repertoire structure.

A distance of 15 bases separates the germline ends of V and J, which lose 4 bases and 9 bases respectively. The CDR3 contains 12 residues, cysteine and phenylalanine counted. Left in the record is the CDR3 DNA by itself, 36 bases read in frame from the first base. As encoded in the germline V gene, CDR1 is SQVTM while CDR2 is ANQGSEA. The method was RACE. The sequencer listed for this sample is NextSeq 500. Library preparation attached unique molecular identifiers to individual cDNA molecules for quantitative, reproducible TCR counting. Each blood RNA sample was used to sequence both TCR alpha and TCR beta chains. As for the authors' bioinformatics: Samples had a median of 95,638 TCRs, with a range from 23,224 to 690,600. The Decombinator software suite was used to annotate the V, J and CDR3 of the TCR reads. For the PS versus PT1 abundance plots, all samples were subsampled to the same number of TCRs (28,000). Expanded TCRs were defined as absent before sensitization and observed at least eight times at the 2-week time point. TCRdb reworked the public reads: Q25 trimming with fastp, MiXCR clone assembly, productive beta chains retained. Each CDR3 protein gets just one entry, which takes the most common genes and DNA from the rows behind it. For this entry, the V and J calls and clone size follow TCRdb and not the study's own pipeline. Counted in this sample were tens of thousands of distinct CDR3 sequences; 12% to 15% of them appeared once. The ten largest make up 3.5% to 6% of the sample.

Sequenced here: whole blood, sampled in connection with sensitization to the hapten diphenylcyclopropenone (DPC). This sequence originates from a woman aged 45-65 years with alopecia areata. Some clones in this sample may be carry-over from other donors' samples. The chain is assembled from TRBV29-1 and TRBJ1-2; the D gene is perhaps TRBD1, from 5 matching bases. The sequenced DNA: TGCAGCGTTGCCCTCGACAGCCTAAGCTACACCTTC. This encodes CSVALDSLSYTF.